Sequencing of this T cell receptor beta chain was carried out in a study of Ad26.COV2.S vaccination and SARS-CoV-2 variants. The protocol was immunoSEQ multiplex PCR, while the TCRdb copy is restricted to in-frame clones and leaves out a portion. The data hold approximately 400,000 clones, with 92% observed a single time. As regards this clone: Its specificity is unknown.

Whole-study findings and limits: Whether participants received vaccine or placebo, their non-spike TCR breadth was similar. Spike-specific TCR breadth ran higher among vaccine recipients than placebo recipients.

Deletions cut 1 base from V and 2 bases from J, with 11 bases between. Germline V CDR1 and CDR2: SGHKS, YYEKEE (reference sequence). This CDR3 has 15 residues. V is TRBV5-5 and J is TRBJ2-3; D ambiguous. The receptor was derived from a human donor who had recovered from COVID-19. The sample here was peripheral blood, taken after recovery from COVID-19. The CDR3 here is CASSLRSRSTDTQYF. For the CDR3, the DNA is TGTGCCAGCAGCTTGAGGTCCAGGTCCACAGATACGCAGTATTTT.